A selection of T cell receptor beta chains follows, all from one sample in a study of beta chain features in type 1 diabetes. Here immunoSEQ multiplex PCR was the method, and the copy in TCRdb shows in-frame clones only, minus some. The table lists fewer than 550,000 clones, about an eighth of them singletons. The sample comprised naive CD4+ T cells from blood. These receptors all come from a woman aged 18 to 35 in good health. Each CDR3 is given with its conserved first and last residue. Each record gives: D gene, clone size, V gene, J gene, CDR3 DNA, CDR3 protein. A D gene is named only where the DNA matches it firmly. Expanded clones get a size class; other rows say once, few or many, or leave the size out.

>TRBD1|NA|TRBV9|TRBJ2-1
TGTGCCAGCAGCAGGGACAGTCAAAATGAGCAGTTCTTC
CASSRDSQNEQFF
>NA|few|TRBV28|TRBJ2-1
TGTGCCAGCAGTTTACAGGTTGCGCAGTTCTTC
CASSLQVAQFF
>NA|NA|TRBV2|TRBJ1-1
TGTGCCAGCAGTATACAGGGGAACACTGAAGCTTTCTTT
CASSIQGNTEAFF
>NA|few|TRBV27|TRBJ2-1
TGTGCCAGCAGTTTATCGATGGGGGGTGGTTACAATGAGCAGTTCTTC
CASSLSMGGGYNEQFF
>NA|NA|TRBV29-1|TRBJ2-2
TGCAGCGTTCGCCCGGATGGACTGAACACCGGGGAGCTGTTTTTT
CSVRPDGLNTGELFF
>TRBD1|NA|TRBV4-2|TRBJ2-1
TGTGCCAGCAGCCAACCAGGACAGGGGCAGTTCTTC
CASSQPGQGQFF
>TRBD2|few|TRBV5-1|TRBJ2-1
TGCGCCAGCAGCTTGATAGGACTAGCGGGAGATGAGCAGTTCTTC
CASSLIGLAGDEQFF
>TRBD2|few|TRBV5-6|TRBJ2-1
TGTGCCAGCAGCTTAGCTGGACTAGCGGGTCGGTTCTTC
CASSLAGLAGRFF
>TRBD2|few|TRBV7-2|TRBJ2-4
TGTGCCAGCAGCTACCAGCGGGGAGGTTACATTCAGTACTTC
CASSYQRGGYIQYF
>NA|few|TRBV4-1|TRBJ2-3
TGCGCCAGCAGCCCACGGAGGTCTCAGGGCACAGATACGCAGTATTTT
CASSPRRSQGTDTQYF
>TRBD2|NA|TRBV9|TRBJ2-1
TGTGCCAGCAGCGTAGCTACTAGCGGGATCAATGAGCAGTTCTTC
CASSVATSGINEQFF
>NA|NA|TRBV2|TRBJ2-1
TGTGCCAGCAGGGAAAATATCCAGCTCTTATGGCAGTTCTTC
CASRENIQLLWQFF
>NA|few|TRBV7-9|TRBJ1-2
TGTGCCAGCAGCTTAGTGGGCACCACTAACTATGGCTACACCTTC
CASSLVGTTNYGYTF
>NA|NA|TRBV29-1|TRBJ1-2
TGCAGCGTTGCCAGGGCTGGGGATGGCTACACCTTC
CSVARAGDGYTF
>NA|few|TRBV5-1|TRBJ2-7
TGCGCCAGCAGCTTGGCGCGCTACTACGAGCAGTACTTC
CASSLARYYEQYF
>TRBD2|NA|TRBV14|TRBJ2-3
TGTGCCAGCAGCGAGAGACTAGCGGGGACCGCAGATACGCAGTATTTT
CASSERLAGTADTQYF
>NA|NA|TRBV11-3|TRBJ1-1
TGTGCCAGCAGCCCTGGTGGGGGCGTTATGAACACTGAAGCTTTCTTT
CASSPGGGVMNTEAFF